Included here is one TCR beta chain sequence, with context. The record originates from a study of control samples from healthy donors and cancer patients. CDR1 is SGHRS and CDR2 is YFSETQ in the germline V gene. V lost 0 bases, J lost 5 bases, and 15 bases lay in between. The CDR3 runs 15 residues. Sequencing used immunoSEQ multiplex PCR; TCRdb keeps in-frame clones, though not all of them. Among 95,000 to 150,000 clones listed, 89% were seen once. The TCR originated in a man between 45 and 60 years old in good health. V gene TRBV5-1 combines with J gene TRBJ2-7; tentatively, D is TRBD1 (6 bases). Sequencing was done on a sample of blood. The CDR3 DNA reads TGCGCCAGCAGCTTGGCCGGCAGGGGTAACGACGAGCAGTACTTC. This gives the protein CASSLAGRGNDEQYF.